The next 30 T cell receptor beta chains were all read from a single sample in a study of patients and donors after allogeneic stem cell transplantation. TCRdb reanalysed the RT-PCR reads using MiXCR and keeps one entry per CDR3 protein. The table includes roughly 960,000 distinct CDR3 sequences, over 15% detected once. Sequencing was done on a sample of blood, either unsorted or a sorted T cell fraction (not recorded which). Receptors originate from a human donor who was either an allogeneic HSCT recipient or a stem cell or donor lymphocyte infusion donor (not recorded which). It is not recorded whose cells these are; they may come from a transplant donor.

In this sample, this clonotype turned up once. CDR3 sequence (DNA): TGTGCCTTGGCCTGGCGGGGTGAGCAGTTCTTC. Its protein product is CALAWRGEQFF. This rearrangement joins TRBV30 to TRBJ2-1; the D gene is possibly TRBD2 (6 bases). The CDR3 extends over 11 amino acids. With 7 bases removed from V and 9 bases from J, the gap between germline ends came to 13 bases. Germline V CDR1 and CDR2: GTSNPN, SVGIG (reference sequence).

This clonotype was picked up a small number of times. The V call is TRBV5-1, the J call TRBJ1-4, with TRBD1 as a possible D gene (6 bases). Trimming took 0 bases from V and 8 from J, leaving 11 bases between them. The CDR3 covers 14 residues. Germline lookup yields CDR1 SGHRS and CDR2 YFSETQ. CDR3 sequence: CASSLEGEKEKLFF. The CDR3 DNA follows: TGCGCCAGCAGCTTGGAGGGGGAGAAGGAAAAACTGTTTTTT.

This clonotype was counted between two and nine times. The chain recombines TRBV7-2 with TRBJ1-3; TRBD1 matches at 8 bases. The trim removed 5 bases at V and 3 bases at J, leaving 3 bases unmatched. Germline CDR1 is SGHTA and CDR2 is FQGNSA. The CDR3 sequence is 14 residues long. The CDR3 protein is CASSHTGGGNTIYF. Here the CDR3 DNA reads TGTGCCAGCAGCCATACAGGGGGTGGAAACACCATATATTTT.

This clonotype was seen ten or more times. V and J are TRBV7-8 and TRBJ1-1; possibly TRBD1 for D (6 bases). Germline CDR1 SGHVS, CDR2 FQNEAQ. Trimming took 1 base from V and 4 from J, leaving 13 bases between them. This CDR3 has 15 residues. The CDR3 coding sequence is TGTGCCAGCAGCTTAGAGGCAGGGGCGCGCACTGAAGCTTTCTTT. Translated, it gives CASSLEAGARTEAFF.

This sequence joins TRBV5-1 and TRBJ2-3; 11 nucleotides align to TRBD2. The CDR3 is 16 amino acids. V dropped 3 bases and J dropped 2; count of bases not matched to a gene: 5. Germline V gene data show CDR1 as SGHRS and CDR2 as YFSETQ. CDR3 DNA sequence: TGCGCCAGCAGCTATGGACTAGCGGGCGACACAGATACGCAGTATTTT. It codes for CASSYGLAGDTDTQYF. Full variable domain (missing parts from reference TRBV5-1 and TRBJ2-3): KAGVTQTPRYLIKTRGQQVTLSCSPISGHRSVSWYQQTPGQGLQFLFEYFSETQRNKGNFPGRFSGRQFSNSRSEMNVSTLELGDSALYLCASSYGLAGDTDTQYFGPGTRLTVL.

This clonotype has ten or more counts. This rearrangement joins TRBV12-3 or TRBV12-4 to TRBJ1-5, with D tentatively TRBD1 (5 bases). Deletions cut 3 bases from V and 6 bases from J, with 18 bases between. The CDR3 has 16 amino acids. The CDR3 DNA reads TGTGCCAGCAGTTTTGCCCCCGCAGGGTTTCTTCAGCCCCAGCATTTT. It encodes CASSFAPAGFLQPQHF.

This clonotype showed up just a few times. This chain uses TRBV7-9 with TRBJ2-1; TRBD2 is a possible D gene (6 bases). Germline-derived CDR1 and CDR2 are SEHNR and FQNEAQ (reference sequence). V was shortened by 6 bases and J by 15 bases, with 12 bases between the two germline ends. This CDR3 is built from 10 residues. CDR3 in amino acids: CASRSGTLFF. CDR3 in DNA: TGTGCCAGCAGATCCGGGACTTTGTTCTTC.

This clonotype was observed a handful of times. This chain links TRBV4-2 with TRBJ2-7; D gene uncertain. Germline V gene sequence: CDR1 LGHNA, CDR2 YNFKEQ. The CDR3 is made up of 15 amino acids. The ends were cut back, 0 bases at V and 2 bases at J, with 11 bases in the middle. The CDR3 is CASSQEWQETYEQYF. The CDR3, as DNA: TGTGCCAGCAGCCAAGAGTGGCAGGAAACCTACGAGCAGTACTTC.

The rearrangement links TRBV6-5 to TRBJ2-3, with unresolved D. Trimming removed 2 bases at V and 2 bases at J, with 5 bases between. This CDR3 is built from 13 residues. Germline V gives CDR1 MNHEY, CDR2 SVGAGI. The CDR3: CASSYHHTDTQYF. CDR3 sequence (DNA): TGTGCCAGCAGTTACCACCACACAGATACGCAGTATTTT.

This clonotype was observed at least ten times. The chain links TRBV10-3 to TRBJ1-2; TRBD1 matches 10 bases. CDR1 and CDR2 (germline): ENHRY, SYGVKD. Trimming took 3 bases from V and 5 from J; bases not matched to a gene: 9. CDR3 size: 16 residues. The chain's CDR3 is CAISENGRGQGYGYTF. Written as DNA, the CDR3 is TGTGCCATCAGTGAAAACGGCAGGGGACAGGGGTATGGCTACACCTTC.

The table lists this clonotype with a few counts. The chain carries TRBV7-9 and TRBJ2-3, with TRBD2 matching over 10 bases. The CDR3 consists of 16 residues. J was trimmed by 4 bases and V by 5 bases; bases with no gene match: 9. Germline V gives CDR1 SEHNR, CDR2 FQNEAQ (reference sequence). This chain's CDR3 is CASSVGLAEASDTQYF. CDR3 sequence (DNA): TGTGCCAGCAGCGTCGGACTAGCGGAGGCCTCAGATACGCAGTATTTT. The whole variable domain, filled in from reference TRBV7-9 and TRBJ2-3, reads DTGVSQNPRHKITKRGQNVTFRCDPISEHNRLYWYRQTLGQGPEFLTYFQNEAQLEKSRLLSDRFSAERPKGSFSTLEIQRTEQGDSAMYLCASSVGLAEASDTQYFGPGTRLTVL.

The rearrangement uses TRBV11-3 and TRBJ2-1; D not resolved. Germline values: CDR1 SGHNT, CDR2 YENEEA. The CDR3 spans 12 residues. The V gene lost 10 bases and the J gene lost 6 bases, with 13 bases spanning the gap. CDR3 sequence: CAISRASNEQFF. CDR3 sequence (DNA): TGTGCCATCTCTCGGGCTAGCAATGAGCAGTTCTTC.

This clonotype showed up many times. This chain links TRBV10-3 with TRBJ2-2, with no clear D. Germline values: CDR1 ENHRY, CDR2 SYGVKD. Trimming pared 4 bases from V and 0 bases from J, leaving 9 bases between. The CDR3 loop spans 15 amino acids. The CDR3 protein is CAISVGGANTGELFF. The CDR3 DNA reads TGTGCCATCAGTGTAGGTGGGGCGAACACCGGGGAGCTGTTTTTT.

This clonotype has just a few counts. The chain joins TRBV12-3 or TRBV12-4 to TRBJ1-5; D gene unclear. Trimming took 6 bases from V and 8 from J, leaving 11 bases between them. The CDR3 is 12 residues long. The CDR3 nucleotides read TGTGCCAGCAGCCAACTTAGTGAGCCCCAGCATTTT. Translated: CASSQLSEPQHF.

This clonotype was seen at least ten times. CDR3 coding DNA: TGTGCCAGCAGTTTAGGTCGGGGATCAAACACTGAAGCTTTCTTT. Encoded protein: CASSLGRGSNTEAFF. The chain employs TRBV12-3 or TRBV12-4 and TRBJ1-1; D gene ambiguous. This CDR3 spans 15 amino acids. Trimming cost V 1 base and J 2 bases, with 11 bases left between them.

V and J are TRBV20-1 and TRBJ2-7; no clear D gene. This CDR3 has 17 amino acids. V was shortened by 0 bases and J by 2 bases, with 20 bases between the two germline ends. Germline V gene lookup returns CDR1 DFQATT and CDR2 SNEGSKA (reference sequence). The CDR3 loop reads CSARDDVDARSPYEQYF. Written as DNA, the CDR3 is TGCAGTGCTAGAGATGATGTGGATGCGAGGAGCCCCTACGAGCAGTACTTC.

This clonotype has more than one count but fewer than ten. The V and J genes are TRBV14 and TRBJ2-6; no reliable D call. The CDR3 totals 18 residues. Germline assignment: CDR1 SGHDN and CDR2 FVKESK. V lost 0 bases, J lost 5 bases, and 17 bases lay in between. CDR3 loop: CASSQEYRLCFWANVLTF. The CDR3, as DNA: TGTGCCAGCAGCCAAGAGTACCGGCTATGTTTCTGGGCCAACGTCCTGACTTTC.

This clonotype was seen ten or more times. The rearrangement links TRBV5-1 to TRBJ2-5; 11 nucleotides agree with TRBD1. This CDR3 spans 14 amino acids. V lost 4 bases to trimming and J lost 5 bases; unmatched junction nucleotides: 4. Per the germline V gene, CDR1 is SGHRS and CDR2 is YFSETQ. CDR3 residues: CASSIGTGGETQYF. The CDR3 DNA reads TGCGCCAGCAGCATCGGGACAGGGGGTGAGACCCAGTACTTC.

The chain has TRBV6-5 and TRBJ2-3; 12 bases line up with TRBD2. The V gene's germline CDR1 is MNHEY and CDR2 SVGAGI. The trim removed 2 bases at V and 0 bases at J, leaving 3 bases unmatched. The CDR3 loop spans 17 amino acids. In DNA, the CDR3 is TGTGCCAGCAGTTACCCTGGGACTAGCGGGAGCACAGATACGCAGTATTTT. Translation: CASSYPGTSGSTDTQYF.

In its sample, this clonotype was seen many times. The V call is TRBV4-3, the J call TRBJ2-3; 13 bases are shared with TRBD2. V was clipped by 3 bases and J by 0 bases; unmatched bases: 9. Germline loops: CDR1 LGHNA, CDR2 YSLEER. The CDR3 is 19 residues long. The CDR3 here is CASSQSGLAGSSSTDTQYF. CDR3 sequence (DNA): TGCGCCAGCAGCCAGTCGGGACTAGCGGGGTCATCTAGCACAGATACGCAGTATTTT.

This clonotype was observed a handful of times. The chain combines TRBV20-1 with TRBJ1-5, with D possibly TRBD1 on 6 matching bases. This CDR3 has 15 residues. Germline V gene lookup returns CDR1 DFQATT and CDR2 SNEGSKA (reference sequence). V dropped 3 bases and J dropped 0 bases, with 12 bases sitting between them. The CDR3 DNA is TGCAGTGCTAGGGTCAGGGGAAATAGCAATCAGCCCCAGCATTTT. This encodes CSARVRGNSNQPQHF.

This clonotype showed up just a few times. J is TRBJ1-5 and V is TRBV12-3 or TRBV12-4, with D perhaps TRBD1 (5 bases). CDR3 size: 14 residues. V gave up 6 bases and J gave up 6 bases, with 15 bases separating them. The CDR3 DNA is TGTGCCAGCAGCCCCCTGGGGCGTAGTCAGCCCCAGCATTTT. The encoded protein is CASSPLGRSQPQHF.

This clonotype was found a few times. This CDR3 reads CSAVNRGRRLGANVLTF. The CDR3 DNA reads as TGCAGTGCTGTCAACAGGGGCCGCCGTCTTGGGGCCAACGTCCTGACTTTC. The J gene is TRBJ2-6, the V gene TRBV20-1; 7 bases fit TRBD1. Germline V gene lookup returns CDR1 DFQATT and CDR2 SNEGSKA (reference sequence). This CDR3 region has 17 residues. With V trimmed by 5 bases and J by 3 bases, 13 bases remained unmatched.

This clonotype came up a few times. V usage is TRBV7-9 and J usage is TRBJ2-1, with 7 bases matching TRBD2. Germline trimming cut 5 bases from V and 0 bases from J; bases unmatched to any gene: 7. CDR1 is SEHNR and CDR2 is FQNEAQ in the germline V gene (reference sequence). The CDR3 has 16 residues. In DNA form, the CDR3 reads TGTGCCAGCAGCCCAGCGCTAGCGGCCTCCTACAATGAGCAGTTCTTC. Translated, it gives CASSPALAASYNEQFF.

The CDR3 region has the DNA TGTGCCAGCAGTTACTCGGGCGGTGGGGGGCCAACTAATGAAAAACTGTTTTTT. Its translation: CASSYSGGGGPTNEKLFF. The rearrangement links TRBV6-5 to TRBJ1-4, with a weak D call TRBD1 (6 bases). Germline CDR1 reads MNHEY; CDR2 reads SVGAGI. V lost 0 bases to trimming and J lost 0 bases, with 14 bases between them. This CDR3 is built from 18 residues.

The chain joins TRBV20-1 to TRBJ2-7; 7 bases fit TRBD2. This CDR3 has 15 amino acids. Germline CDR1 reads DFQATT; CDR2 reads SNEGSKA (reference sequence). Trimming at V came to 0 bases and at J to 4 bases, leaving 9 bases not matched to a gene. The CDR3 here is CSARDPAGLIYEQYF. CDR3 sequence (DNA): TGCAGTGCTAGAGATCCAGCGGGGCTAATTTACGAGCAGTACTTC.

This clonotype was observed many times. The CDR3 coding sequence is TGTGCCAGCAGTCCTTATAGCCGTCAAGAGACCCAGTACTTC. The encoded protein is CASSPYSRQETQYF. This chain connects TRBV12-3 or TRBV12-4 to TRBJ2-5; D is uncertain. Trimming shortened V by 5 bases and J by 2 bases, and 12 bases separated the two germline ends. CDR3 length: 14 amino acids.

There are a few counts of this clonotype. The chain recombines TRBV29-1 with TRBJ1-1, with TRBD1 identical over 8 bases. Germline CDR1 and CDR2: SQVTM and ANQGSEA. The length of the CDR3 is 11 residues. The trim removed 7 bases at V and 10 bases at J, leaving 8 bases unmatched. The DNA for the CDR3 is TGCAGCGCCCGGACAGGGTTTGGAGCTTTCTTT. Encoded protein: CSARTGFGAFF.

The chain combines TRBV19 with TRBJ1-1, with 8 nucleotides matching TRBD1. This CDR3 is built from 14 residues. V shed 3 bases and J 5 bases; nucleotides not matched to a gene: 5. Germline lookup yields CDR1 LNHDA and CDR2 SQIVND (reference sequence). The CDR3 DNA sequence: TGTGCCAGTAGTATTGGGACAGGTCGGACTGAAGCTTTCTTT. As protein: CASSIGTGRTEAFF.

The chain couples TRBV29-1 to TRBJ2-3, with 8 bases that match TRBD2. This CDR3 contains 14 residues. From germline, CDR1 is SQVTM and CDR2 ANQGSEA. V lost 4 bases and J lost 0; bases outside the gene matches: 3. CDR3 amino acids: CSVAGGPSTDTQYF. The CDR3 DNA is TGCAGCGTTGCGGGGGGGCCTAGCACAGATACGCAGTATTTT.